These 8 T cell receptor beta chains came from one sample sequenced in a study of T cell changes during pregnancy in multiple sclerosis. The repertoire was sequenced with immunoSEQ multiplex PCR; TCRdb's copy has only in-frame clones and lacks some. The sample shows over 90,000 clones, more than 85% of them seen only once. Sequencing used peripheral blood, obtained before pregnancy. These receptors were taken from a female donor with multiple sclerosis, enrolled in a pregnancy study.

The count of this clone is one. The rearrangement links TRBV4-1 to TRBJ1-2, with 8 nucleotides matching TRBD1. The CDR3 is 18 residues long. J gave up 4 bases and V 0 bases, and 13 bases lay outside the gene matches. Germline CDR1 reads MGHRA; CDR2 reads YSYEKL. The chain's CDR3 is CASSQEWVRQGTVYGYTF. In DNA, the CDR3 is TGCGCCAGCAGCCAAGAGTGGGTGAGACAGGGGACTGTCTATGGCTACACCTTC.

The rearrangement links TRBV6-5 to TRBJ1-2; TRBD1 is a possible D gene (5 bases). The CDR3 is made up of 14 amino acids. V was trimmed by 2 bases and J by 3 bases, leaving 10 bases between them. CDR1 and CDR2 from the germline V gene are MNHEY and SVGAGI. CDR3 coding DNA: TGTGCCAGCAGTTACAGCCGGGACTACTATGGCTACACCTTC. Residues: CASSYSRDYYGYTF.

The CDR3 reads CASSLGDSNSPLHF. CDR3 DNA sequence: TGTGCCAGCTCACTTGGAGACAGCAATTCACCCCTCCACTTT. V is TRBV18 and J is TRBJ1-6; possible D gene TRBD1, 5 bases. There are 14 residues in the CDR3. V was clipped by 4 bases and J by 7 bases, with 11 bases between them. Germline V lookup: CDR1 KGHSH, CDR2 LQKENI.

V is TRBV28 and J is TRBJ1-1; no reliable D call. Trimming pared 7 bases from V and 1 base from J, leaving 4 bases between. This CDR3 region has 11 residues. The germline CDR1 and CDR2 sequences are MDHEN and SYDVKM. The chain's CDR3 is CASNKNTEAFF. The CDR3 nucleotides read TGTGCCAGCAATAAGAACACTGAAGCTTTCTTT.

This clone was recorded a few times. The chain employs TRBV10-1 and TRBJ1-5; tentative D call: TRBD1 (5 bases). Germline lookup yields CDR1 WNHNN and CDR2 SYGVQD (reference sequence). This CDR3 contains 13 residues. Trimming removed 2 bases from V and 5 bases from J, with 7 bases in between. The CDR3 protein is CASSERDYQPQHF. CDR3 nucleotides: TGCGCCAGCAGTGAGCGGGACTATCAGCCCCAGCATTTT.

The rearrangement joins TRBV5-1 to TRBJ2-2; TRBD2 agrees at 8 bases. The germline V gene has CDR1 SGHRS and CDR2 YFSETQ. Trimming removed 4 bases from V and 2 bases from J; junction bases left unmatched: 7. This CDR3 has 16 amino acids. Written as DNA, the CDR3 is TGCGCCAGCAGCCCCTCGGGAGGGAAAAACACCGGGGAGCTGTTTTTT. It specifies CASSPSGGKNTGELFF.

CDR3 loop: CASSLGLAGGYEQYF. The CDR3 DNA sequence: TGCGCCAGCAGCTTGGGACTAGCGGGCGGATACGAGCAGTACTTC. This chain joins TRBV5-1 and TRBJ2-7; 10 bases line up with TRBD2. The junction had 4 bases not matched to a gene; V was cut back by 0 bases and J by 4 bases. This CDR3 is 15 amino acids long. Germline-derived CDR1 and CDR2 are SGHRS and YFSETQ.

The chain links TRBV4-1 to TRBJ1-2; 10 nucleotides agree with TRBD1. After removal of 3 bases from V and 6 bases from J, the junction contained 7 bases not matched to a gene. This CDR3 region has 15 residues. Germline CDR1 is MGHRA and CDR2 is YSYEKL. The CDR3 sequence is CASSHMTGGRDGYTF. As DNA, the CDR3 is TGCGCCAGCAGCCATATGACAGGGGGCAGAGATGGCTACACCTTC.